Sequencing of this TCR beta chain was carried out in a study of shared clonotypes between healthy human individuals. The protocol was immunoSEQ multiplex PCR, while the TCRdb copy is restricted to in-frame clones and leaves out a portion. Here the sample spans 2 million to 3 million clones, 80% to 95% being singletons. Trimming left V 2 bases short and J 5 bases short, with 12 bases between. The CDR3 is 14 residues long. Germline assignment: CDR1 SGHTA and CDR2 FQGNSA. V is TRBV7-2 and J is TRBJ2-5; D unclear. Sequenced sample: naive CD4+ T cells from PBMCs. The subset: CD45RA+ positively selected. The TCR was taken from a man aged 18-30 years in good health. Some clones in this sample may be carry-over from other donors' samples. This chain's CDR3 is CASSLRVSGETQYF. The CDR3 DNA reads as TGTGCCAGCAGCTTACGTGTTTCCGGGGAGACCCAGTACTTC. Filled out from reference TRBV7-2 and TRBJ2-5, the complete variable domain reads GAGVSQSPSNKVTEKGKDVELRCDPISGHTALYWYRQSLGQGLEFLIYFQGNSAPDKSGLPSDRFSAERTGGSVSTLTIQRTQQEDSAVYLCASSLRVSGETQYFGPGTRLLVL.